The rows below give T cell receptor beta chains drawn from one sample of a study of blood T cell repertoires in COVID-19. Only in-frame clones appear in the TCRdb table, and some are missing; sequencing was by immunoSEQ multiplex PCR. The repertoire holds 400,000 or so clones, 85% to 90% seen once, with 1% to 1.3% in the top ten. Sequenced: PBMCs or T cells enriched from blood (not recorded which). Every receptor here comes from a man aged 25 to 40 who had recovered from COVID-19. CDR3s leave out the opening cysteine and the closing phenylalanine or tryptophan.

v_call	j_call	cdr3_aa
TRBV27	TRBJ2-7	ASTLADCGTSGIYEQY
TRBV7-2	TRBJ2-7	ASSLGGFYEQY
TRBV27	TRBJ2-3	ATGASGRKYTDTQY
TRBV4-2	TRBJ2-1	ASSPGTSGRNEQF
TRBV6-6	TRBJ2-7	ASSYLGEQY
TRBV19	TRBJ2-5	ASSTLRGRQETQY
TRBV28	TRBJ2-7	ASSLLVGRVDEQY
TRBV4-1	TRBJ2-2	ASSQVPTSGVNTGELF
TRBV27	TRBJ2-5	ASSLDAGETQY
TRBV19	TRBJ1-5	ASSIAVNQPQH
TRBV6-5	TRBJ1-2	ASSYNRISYGYT
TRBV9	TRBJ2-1	ASSETGQSNEQF
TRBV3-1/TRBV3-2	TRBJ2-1	ASSHQDSKQF
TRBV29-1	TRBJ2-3	SADLGTGAPGNTQY
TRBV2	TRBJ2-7	ASSMGLAGGEQY
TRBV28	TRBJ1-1	ASTPLSGVNTEAF
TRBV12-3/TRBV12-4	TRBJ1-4	ASSRGQEGKLF
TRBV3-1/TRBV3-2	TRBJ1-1	ASSVREGGTEAF
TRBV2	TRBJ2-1	ASTRESSYNEQF
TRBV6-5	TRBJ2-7	AGGEGLAASYEQY
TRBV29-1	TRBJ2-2	SVDGGYVSGELF
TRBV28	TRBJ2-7	ASSLELLTEQY
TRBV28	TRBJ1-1	ASSFTLRDTEAF
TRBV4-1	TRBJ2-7	ASSASSRSHEQY
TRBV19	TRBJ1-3	ASSLQGPSGNTIY
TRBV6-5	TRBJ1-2	ASSYSEPGTGYGYT
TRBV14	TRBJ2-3	ASSGGDFSTDTQY